The present T cell receptor beta chain was sequenced within a study of T cells in Graves' hyperthyroidism and ophthalmopathy. In this sample, this clonotype turned up a few times. Trimming left V 2 bases short and J 6 bases short, with 14 bases between. The CDR3 is 14 amino acids. The TCR beta CDR3 regions underwent amplification using RNA transcripts as the source. A set of HTBI primers served as the primers for a first-round RT-PCR of the TCR CDR3. TCRdb re-called the multiplex PCR reads with MiXCR, one entry per CDR3 protein. Of approximately 360,000 distinct CDR3 sequences listed, 25% are singletons.

The chain is built from TRBV12-3 or TRBV12-4 and TRBJ2-7; either TRBD1 or TRBD2 may supply D (6 bases each). The source is a man aged 50-60 years with Graves' hyperthyroidism. Specimen: blood. This chain's CDR3 is CASSLRGGGGEQYF. In DNA, the CDR3 is TGTGCCAGCAGTTTACGAGGGGGAGGTGGCGAGCAGTACTTC.